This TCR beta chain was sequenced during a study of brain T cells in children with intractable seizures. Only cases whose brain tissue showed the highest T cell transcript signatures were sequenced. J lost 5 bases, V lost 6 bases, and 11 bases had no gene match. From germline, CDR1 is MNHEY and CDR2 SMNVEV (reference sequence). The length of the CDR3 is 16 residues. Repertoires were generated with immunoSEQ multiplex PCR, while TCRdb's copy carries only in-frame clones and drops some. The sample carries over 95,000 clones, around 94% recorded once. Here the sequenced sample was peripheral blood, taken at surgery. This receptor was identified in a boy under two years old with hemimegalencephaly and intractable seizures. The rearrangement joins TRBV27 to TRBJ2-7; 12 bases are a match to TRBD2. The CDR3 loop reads CASSPLLASGRDEQYF. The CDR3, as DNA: TGTGCCAGCAGCCCTCTACTGGCTAGCGGGAGGGACGAGCAGTACTTC.